What follows are 10 T cell receptor beta chains derived from one specimen sequenced in a study of T-cell reconstitution after alpha-beta-depleted transplantation in children. As it was prepared, the TCRbeta library received unique molecular identifiers. TCRdb re-called the PCR reads with MiXCR, one entry per CDR3 protein. Of 700,000 to 850,000 distinct CDR3 sequences in the sample, about 15% were seen once. The sample in question was PBMCs, mostly from graft donor cells, obtained 360 days after TCRalphabeta/CD19-depleted stem cell transplant. Source of these receptors: a male patient between 10 and 17 years old who had a stem cell transplant for acute lymphoblastic leukemia, so the T cells may come from the graft donor.

This clonotype has ten or more counts. The gene calls are TRBV7-2 and TRBJ2-1; no reliable D call. The CDR3 covers 14 residues. V gave up 1 base and J gave up 2 bases, with 6 bases separating them. Germline V lookup: CDR1 SGHTA, CDR2 FQGNSA. For the CDR3, the DNA is TGTGCCAGCAGCTTAGGGGCGGCCTACAATGAGCAGTTCTTC. Encoded protein: CASSLGAAYNEQFF.

This clonotype was detected a few times. This chain links TRBV30 with TRBJ2-1; D might be TRBD2 (6 bases). Looked up from germline, CDR1 is GTSNPN and CDR2 is SVGIG (reference sequence). V lost 5 bases and J lost 0, with 11 bases in between. This CDR3 contains 14 residues. The CDR3 reads CAWAAGSSYNEQFF. The CDR3 DNA reads TGTGCCTGGGCGGCGGGAAGCTCCTACAATGAGCAGTTCTTC.

The CDR3 DNA sequence: TGTGCCAGCAGCCAATTCCGGACTAGCCCCACCACAGATACGCAGTATTTT. Amino acids: CASSQFRTSPTTDTQYF. This chain links TRBV3-1 with TRBJ2-3; 8 positions match TRBD2. Germline CDR1 LGHDT, CDR2 YNNKEL (reference sequence). This CDR3 spans 17 amino acids. V shed 2 bases and J 2 bases; nucleotides not matched to a gene: 9.

Only a few counts were recorded for this clonotype. This chain uses TRBV7-6 with TRBJ2-7; TRBD2 agrees at 12 bases. J lost 3 bases, V lost 3 bases, and 12 bases had no gene match. CDR1 SGHVS and CDR2 FNYEAQ come from the germline V gene. This CDR3 is 18 amino acids long. CDR3 protein: CASSLGLAGGPGVYEQYF. The CDR3 coding sequence is TGTGCCAGCAGCTTGGGGCTAGCGGGAGGGCCAGGGGTCTACGAGCAGTACTTC.

This rearrangement joins TRBV18 to TRBJ2-1, with 12 nucleotides matching TRBD2. Germline V gene sequence: CDR1 KGHSH, CDR2 LQKENI. The CDR3 is made up of 15 amino acids. V shed 3 bases, J shed 14 bases, and the junction held 11 bases outside the gene matches. In DNA, the CDR3 is TGTGCCAGCTCACCCGGGACTAGCGGGCCCTCGGGGAAGTTCTTC. Translated: CASSPGTSGPSGKFF.

This chain joins TRBV29-1 and TRBJ2-1; 8 nucleotides line up with TRBD2. V lost 1 base and J lost 2; bases outside the gene matches: 7. The CDR3 sequence is 16 residues long. CDR1 SQVTM and CDR2 ANQGSEA come from the germline V gene. This CDR3 is CSVEGLATSTYNEQFF. DNA for the CDR3: TGCAGCGTTGAAGGACTAGCGACCAGCACCTACAATGAGCAGTTCTTC.

This rearrangement joins TRBV15 to TRBJ2-5; a possible D gene is TRBD1 (6 bases). The CDR3 runs to 12 residues. Germline V gene lookup returns CDR1 LNHNV and CDR2 YYDKDF (reference sequence). V lost 5 bases and J 4 bases, leaving 8 bases between the germline ends. The CDR3 loop reads CATSVRGETQYF. CDR3 nucleotide sequence: TGTGCCACCAGCGTCAGGGGAGAGACCCAGTACTTC.

This clonotype was counted between two and nine times. The rearrangement links TRBV5-1 to TRBJ2-7, with a weak D call TRBD1 (6 bases). This CDR3 region has 16 residues. Looked up from germline, CDR1 is SGHRS and CDR2 is YFSETQ. Between the trimmed V and J ends, which lost 4 bases and 3 bases, there was a span of 20 bases. The CDR3 DNA sequence: TGCGCCAGCAGCCCCCATGGCAGGGGAAGGAACTACGAGCAGTACTTC. Residues: CASSPHGRGRNYEQYF. Looking up the rest from reference TRBV5-1 and TRBJ2-7 gives the full variable domain: KAGVTQTPRYLIKTRGQQVTLSCSPISGHRSVSWYQQTPGQGLQFLFEYFSETQRNKGNFPGRFSGRQFSNSRSEMNVSTLELGDSALYLCASSPHGRGRNYEQYFGPGTRLTVT.

This clonotype was observed many times. The chain employs TRBV12-3 or TRBV12-4 and TRBJ2-3; 8 nucleotides line up with TRBD2. Losses at the gene ends were 4 bases for V and 0 bases for J; bases not matched to a gene: 6. The CDR3 covers 16 residues. The CDR3 sequence: CASSSWTSPSTDTQYF. The CDR3, as DNA: TGTGCCAGCAGTTCCTGGACTAGCCCTAGCACAGATACGCAGTATTTT.

This clonotype was recorded many times. The chain employs TRBV12-5 and TRBJ2-7, with D possibly matching TRBD1 (5 bases). The CDR3 is 13 residues long. CDR1 is LGHNT and CDR2 is FRNRAP in the germline V gene. The V end lost 3 bases, the J end lost 1 base, and 7 bases lay between the germline ends. Here the CDR3 reads CASGLGVSYEQYF. DNA for the CDR3: TGTGCTAGTGGTTTAGGGGTATCCTACGAGCAGTACTTC.